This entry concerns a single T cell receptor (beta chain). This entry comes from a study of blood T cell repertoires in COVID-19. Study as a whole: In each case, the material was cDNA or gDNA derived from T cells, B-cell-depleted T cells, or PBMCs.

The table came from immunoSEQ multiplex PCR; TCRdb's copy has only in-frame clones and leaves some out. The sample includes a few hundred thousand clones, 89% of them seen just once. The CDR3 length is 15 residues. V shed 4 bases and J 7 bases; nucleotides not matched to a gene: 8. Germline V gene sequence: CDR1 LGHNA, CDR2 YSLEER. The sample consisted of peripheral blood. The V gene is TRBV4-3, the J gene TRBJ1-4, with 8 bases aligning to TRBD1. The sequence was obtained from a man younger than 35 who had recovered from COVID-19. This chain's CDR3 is CASSPRTGLSEKLFF. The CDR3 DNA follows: TGCGCCAGCAGCCCCCGGACAGGGTTGAGTGAAAAACTGTTTTTT.